A selection of T cell receptor beta chains follows, all from one sample in a study of T cell responses to AZD1222 COVID-19 vaccine. Produced via immunoSEQ multiplex PCR; TCRdb's table is partial and in-frame only. The sample has 75,000 to 95,000 clones; approximately 84% are singletons. Material: peripheral blood, obtained on day 0 of AZD1222 vaccination. These TCRs come from an adult in good health. Both conserved end residues are part of each CDR3. D genes are given only for firm matches. Only part of the rows carry a size: once, few, many, or a class if the clone is expanded.

j_call clone_size v_call d_call cdr3_aa cdr3_nt
TRBJ1-1 - TRBV29-1 - CSVEVEYTEAFF TGCAGCGTTGAGGTGGAGTACACTGAAGCTTTCTTT
TRBJ1-5 - TRBV5-8 - CASSYIGRGNQPQHF TGTGCCAGCAGCTATATAGGGAGAGGCAATCAGCCCCAGCATTTT
TRBJ1-4 - TRBV7-9 - CASSLRQRNEKLFF TGTGCCAGCAGCTTAAGACAGAGGAATGAAAAACTGTTTTTT
TRBJ1-2 - TRBV7-6 - CASSLGTQNYGYTF TGTGCCAGCAGCTTAGGGACACAGAACTATGGCTACACCTTC
TRBJ2-2 - TRBV27 - CASSLLRAVRLFF TGTGCCAGCAGTTTATTAAGGGCAGTAAGGCTGTTTTTT
TRBJ1-1 - TRBV12-3/TRBV12-4 TRBD1 CASSTGGLGAFF TGTGCCAGCAGTACAGGGGGCCTCGGAGCTTTCTTT
TRBJ1-1 - TRBV13 - CASIRGGNTEAFF TGTGCCAGCATTCGAGGGGGGAACACTGAAGCTTTCTTT
TRBJ1-4 - TRBV5-5 - CASSLYVQGSSTNEKLFF TGTGCCAGCAGCTTGTATGTCCAGGGGTCTTCAACTAATGAAAAACTGTTTTTT
TRBJ1-2 - TRBV14 - CASSQGVSPLLEYGYTF TGTGCCAGCAGCCAAGGGGTGAGCCCCCTCCTGGAGTATGGCTACACCTTC
TRBJ2-5 - TRBV7-2 - CASSLGGPETQYF TGTGCCAGCAGCTTAGGAGGGCCTGAGACCCAGTACTTC
TRBJ2-7 - TRBV21-1 - CASSNEGTSPYEQYF TGTGCCAGCAGCAATGAAGGGACATCGCCCTACGAGCAGTACTTC
TRBJ1-1 once TRBV13 TRBD1 CASSDSRQGGTEAFF TGTGCCAGCAGCGATTCCCGACAGGGTGGAACTGAAGCTTTCTTT
TRBJ2-2 - TRBV7-9 - CASQSPAEGNTGELFF TGTGCCAGCCAAAGCCCGGCCGAAGGAAACACCGGGGAGCTGTTTTTT
TRBJ1-6 - TRBV6-2/TRBV6-3 TRBD1 CASSRQGVSDSPLHF TGTGCCAGCAGTCGACAGGGGGTCTCGGATTCACCCCTCCACTTT
TRBJ1-2 - TRBV10-3 TRBD1 CAISRDRANGYTF TGTGCCATCAGCCGGGACAGGGCGAATGGCTACACCTTC